The 25 T cell receptor beta chains presented below share a single source sample, sequenced in a study of breast tumors, draining lymph nodes, adjacent tissues. TCRdb re-analysed the multiplex PCR reads in MiXCR, keeping a single row per CDR3 protein. The sample contains approximately 100,000 distinct CDR3 sequences, 21% of which appear only once. Axillary draining lymph nodes of breast cancer patients supplied the node samples. Input material: axillary lymph node tissue. These receptors were taken from a female donor with breast cancer. Some clones in this sample may be carry-over from other donors' samples.

This clonotype appeared many times. The chain joins TRBV20-1 to TRBJ2-2, with 8 bases matching TRBD2. The germline V gene has CDR1 DFQATT and CDR2 SNEGSKA (reference sequence). CDR3 length: 16 amino acids. The V segment lost 3 bases and the J segment 3 bases; nucleotides outside the gene matches: 9. The CDR3 nucleotides read TGCAGTGCTAGGCCCGGGCGGGGGGTCCACACCGGGGAGCTGTTTTTT. Its translation: CSARPGRGVHTGELFF.

Concerning this clonotype: At one end the junction does not follow the germline gene, possibly because of a read error. The chain joins TRBV11-2 to TRBJ1-4; no clear D gene. The length of the CDR3 is 13 residues. CDR1 and CDR2 from the germline V gene are SGHAT and FQNNGV. The CDR3 bases are TGTGCCAGCAGCTTAGCCCCAAATGAAGAACTGTTTTTT. This sequence encodes CASSLAPNEELFF.

A word on this clonotype: One end of the junction does not line up with germline, which may come from a read error. V is TRBV5-1 and J is TRBJ1-2; 7 nucleotides agree with TRBD1. Germline V lookup: CDR1 SGHRS, CDR2 YFSETQ. CDR3 length: 14 residues. CDR3 nucleotides: TGTGCCAGCAGTTTTAGGACAGGAGTCTCTGGCTACGTCTTC. Residues: CASSFRTGVSGYVF.

On this clonotype itself: This likely comes from a read error, as the CDR3 has no conserved phenylalanine or tryptophan at its end. The rearrangement links TRBV7-9 to TRBJ2-2; 11 bases fit TRBD2. The CDR3 loop spans 16 amino acids. Losses at the gene ends were 6 bases for V and 8 bases for J; bases not matched to a gene: 11. CDR1 is SEHNR, CDR2 FQNEAQ, per germline (reference sequence). The CDR3 loop reads CASSSATSGTLGELFI. DNA for the CDR3: TGTGCCAGCAGTTCCGCGACTAGCGGGACCCTTGGGGAGCTGTTTATT.

This clonotype turned up a few times. A read error may be the cause here, since a much bigger clone is one base away. This rearrangement joins TRBV2 to TRBJ2-1, with 14 bases matching TRBD2. CDR1 SNHLY and CDR2 FYNNEI come from the germline V gene. This CDR3 has 16 amino acids. The CDR3 sequence is CASTAWGLAGEFERFF. DNA for the CDR3: TGTGCCAGCACGGCGTGGGGACTAGCGGGAGAATTTGAGCGGTTCTTC.

This clonotype was seen ten or more times. This rearrangement joins TRBV4-2 to TRBJ1-3; no definite D call. Germline CDR1 and CDR2: LGHNA and YNFKEQ. The CDR3 is 15 amino acids. With 0 bases removed from V and 1 base from J, the gap between germline ends came to 7 bases. CDR3 DNA sequence: TGTGCCAGCAGCCAAGACGAAGTATCTGGAAACACCATATATTTT. It specifies CASSQDEVSGNTIYF.

This clonotype was observed many times. The chain couples TRBV9 to TRBJ2-3; 9 bases are shared with TRBD1. The CDR3 is made up of 15 amino acids. Germline V CDR1 and CDR2: SGDLS, YYNGEE. Trimming took 3 bases from V and 3 from J; bases not matched to a gene: 5. This CDR3 is CASSEMDRGTDTQYF. CDR3 DNA: TGTGCCAGCAGCGAGATGGACAGGGGAACAGATACGCAGTATTTT.

The chain carries TRBV6-5 and TRBJ1-2; D is possibly TRBD1 (6 bases). V shed 2 bases and J shed 6 bases, with 13 bases lying between them. This CDR3 has 14 amino acids. Looked up from germline, CDR1 is MNHEY and CDR2 is SVGAGI. The CDR3 coding sequence is TGTGCCAGCAGTTACCTCGAGGGGGATGATGGCTACACCTTC. Encoded protein: CASSYLEGDDGYTF.

This clonotype was detected many times. The chain links TRBV29-1 to TRBJ2-5, with a possible D match to TRBD2 (5 bases). The CDR3 is made up of 13 amino acids. Germline assignment: CDR1 SQVTM and CDR2 ANQGSEA. V lost 3 bases, J lost 5 bases, and 13 bases lay in between. CDR3: CSVETGGWETQYF. The CDR3 DNA is TGCAGCGTTGAGACTGGAGGTTGGGAGACCCAGTACTTC.

About this clonotype: This may come from a read error, since a much larger clone is one base off. The chain employs TRBV12-5 and TRBJ2-2; D is possibly TRBD1 or TRBD2 (5 bases each). The CDR3 loop spans 15 amino acids. Germline CDR1 LGHNT, CDR2 FRNRAP. The CDR3 loop is CASALDGWDAGELLF. In nucleotides, the CDR3 is TGTGCTAGTGCCTTAGATGGTTGGGACGCCGGGGAGCTGCTTTTT. The whole variable domain, remainder taken from reference TRBV12-5 and TRBJ2-2, is DARVTQTPRHKVTEMGQEVTMRCQPILGHNTVFWYRQTMMQGLELLAYFRNRAPLDDSGMPKDRFSAEMPDATLATLKIQPSEPRDSAVYFCASALDGWDAGELLFGEGSRLTVL.

This clonotype was seen repeatedly, ten times or more. The V gene is TRBV5-6, the J gene TRBJ1-5, with 10 bases identical to TRBD1. CDR1 is SGHDT, CDR2 YYEEEE, per germline. The V segment lost 4 bases and the J segment 7 bases; nucleotides outside the gene matches: 5. CDR3 size: 14 residues. The CDR3 here is CASSQGQGGQPQHF. CDR3 nucleotides: TGTGCCAGCAGCCAAGGACAGGGGGGCCAGCCCCAGCATTTT.

This clonotype was recorded many times. This sequence joins TRBV7-8 and TRBJ2-3, with D possibly being TRBD1 or TRBD2 (6 bases each). This CDR3 has 12 residues. CDR1 is SGHVS, CDR2 FQNEAQ, per germline. V was cut by 5 bases and J by 7 bases, with 10 bases left in between. CDR3 bases: TGTGCCAGCAGCGAGGGGGGTCATACGCAGTATTTT. Protein product: CASSEGGHTQYF.

This clonotype was detected ten times or more. This chain connects TRBV20-1 to TRBJ2-3; 13 nucleotides line up with TRBD2. Germline V gene lookup returns CDR1 DFQATT and CDR2 SNEGSKA (reference sequence). J lost 4 bases, V lost 4 bases, and 5 bases had no gene match. This CDR3 region has 15 residues. The CDR3 nucleotides read TGCAGTGCTACAGGGACTAGCGGGACGGCAGATACGCAGTATTTT. It is translated as CSATGTSGTADTQYF.

This clonotype showed up just once. A much larger clone is a single base away; this may be a read error. V is TRBV6-1 and J is TRBJ2-3; TRBD1 aligns across 8 bases. Germline V gene data show CDR1 as MNHNS and CDR2 as SASEGT. This CDR3 has 14 residues. The CDR3 DNA reads TGTGCCAGCAGCAACAGGGGGAAGGCAGATACGCAGTGTTTT. This sequence encodes CASSNRGKADTQCF.

As concerns this clonotype: A junction end diverges from the germline sequence, so it may reflect a read error. This rearrangement joins TRBV29-1 to TRBJ1-2; 9 bases match TRBD1. The CDR3 is 11 amino acids. Germline V gene lookup returns CDR1 SQVTM and CDR2 ANQGSEA. The CDR3 bases are TGCAGCTTCTGGACAGGGGATGGCCACACCTTC. This encodes CSFWTGDGHTF.

This clonotype was recorded at least ten times. V gene TRBV6-1 combines with J gene TRBJ2-5; 12 bases agree with TRBD2. Germline V gene sequence: CDR1 MNHNS, CDR2 SASEGT. The CDR3 runs 16 residues. V was clipped by 7 bases and J by 2 bases; unmatched bases: 8. The CDR3 region has the DNA TGTGCCAGCATTAGACTAGCGGGAGTGATACAAGAGACCCAGTACTTC. Amino acids: CASIRLAGVIQETQYF.

This clonotype has ten or more counts. The V call is TRBV12-3 or TRBV12-4, the J call TRBJ1-2; 8 bases agree with TRBD1. The CDR3 has 13 residues. Unmatched junction bases numbered 5, after V lost 6 bases and J lost 5 bases. CDR3 sequence (DNA): TGTGCCAGCAGCCCGGGACAGGAATATGGCTACACCTTC. Translating it yields CASSPGQEYGYTF.

Concerning this clonotype itself: A much larger clonotype is one base distant, so this may be a read error. The chain joins TRBV19 to TRBJ2-6; D possibly uses TRBD1 or TRBD2 (5 bases each). The germline CDR1 and CDR2 sequences are LNHDA and SQIVND (reference sequence). Trimming shortened V by 8 bases and J by 0 bases, and 5 bases separated the two germline ends. This CDR3 comprises 13 residues. The CDR3 DNA sequence: TGTGCCAGTGGGGGCTCTGGGGCCAACGTCCTGACTTTC. This codes for CASGGSGANVLTF. Full variable domain (rest looked up from reference TRBV19 and TRBJ2-6): DGGITQSPKYLFRKEGQNVTLSCEQNLNHDAMYWYRQDPGQGLRLIYYSQIVNDFQKGDIAEGYSVSREKKESFPLTVTSAQKNPTAFYLCASGGSGANVLTFGAGSRLTVL.

This clonotype has ten or more counts. This chain joins TRBV30 and TRBJ2-7; 7 bases match TRBD1. V shed 2 bases, J shed 3 bases, and the junction held 4 bases outside the gene matches. The CDR3 consists of 13 residues. Germline assignment: CDR1 GTSNPN and CDR2 SVGIG (reference sequence). CDR3 protein: CAWSFSGGYEQYF. The CDR3 DNA sequence: TGTGCCTGGAGTTTTTCAGGGGGCTACGAGCAGTACTTC.

This clonotype was picked up many times. The chain employs TRBV6-5 and TRBJ1-2; TRBD1 agrees at 9 bases. V was clipped by 7 bases and J by 7 bases; unmatched bases: 13. The CDR3 extends over 15 amino acids. Germline CDR1 and CDR2: MNHEY and SVGAGI. The CDR3 nucleotides read TGTGCCAGCACTCTTACGACGGGACAGGGTTCTGGCTACACCTTC. As protein: CASTLTTGQGSGYTF.

At least ten counts were recorded for this clonotype. The chain combines TRBV12-3 or TRBV12-4 with TRBJ2-2; D perhaps matches TRBD2 (6 bases). The CDR3 consists of 15 residues. Between the trimmed V and J ends, which lost 7 bases and 1 base, there was a span of 13 bases. The CDR3 sequence: CASNSRGVNTGELFF. The CDR3 bases are TGTGCCAGCAATTCCCGCGGGGTGAACACCGGGGAGCTGTTTTTT.

This clonotype was counted at least ten times. The genes are TRBV7-2 and TRBJ2-1; the match to TRBD1 covers 7 bases. The germline CDR1 and CDR2 sequences are SGHTA and FQGNSA. The CDR3 is 15 amino acids. V shed 5 bases and J 2 bases; nucleotides not matched to a gene: 6. This CDR3 reads CASSKQGLAYNEQFF. The CDR3 DNA reads TGTGCCAGCAGCAAACAGGGGTTGGCCTACAATGAGCAGTTCTTC.

The table lists this clonotype with many counts. The rearrangement uses TRBV27 and TRBJ2-3, with 7 bases fitting TRBD2. The CDR3 runs to 13 residues. With 6 bases clipped from V and 1 base from J, the junction kept 1 base outside the gene matches. Germline CDR1 is MNHEY and CDR2 is SMNVEV (reference sequence). The CDR3 DNA sequence: TGTGCCAGCAGAGGACTAGGCACAGATACGCAGTATTTT. Translating gives CASRGLGTDTQYF.

This clonotype was observed at least ten times. The chain recombines TRBV11-3 with TRBJ2-1, with D unclear. The CDR3 length is 14 residues. V lost 8 bases to trimming and J lost 4 bases, with 15 bases between them. Germline loops: CDR1 SGHNT, CDR2 YENEEA. CDR3 in DNA: TGTGCCAGCGCCCTCGGGTGGGAATACAATGAGCAGTTCTTC. Amino acid sequence: CASALGWEYNEQFF. The full variable domain, with the rest looked up from reference TRBV11-3 and TRBJ2-1, is EAGVVQSPRYKIIEKKQPVAFWCNPISGHNTLYWYLQNLGQGPELLIRYENEEAVDDSQLPKDRFSAERLKGVDSTLKIQPAELGDSAVYLCASALGWEYNEQFFGPGTRLTVL.

This clonotype was counted at least ten times. The chain has TRBV27 and TRBJ2-7; D possibly corresponds to TRBD1 (6 bases). The CDR3 is 13 residues long. Germline CDR1 and CDR2: MNHEY and SMNVEV (reference sequence). V gave up 5 bases and J gave up 2 bases, with 10 bases separating them. This CDR3 is CASSRDITYEQYF. Written as DNA, the CDR3 is TGTGCCAGCAGTCGGGACATTACCTACGAGCAGTACTTC.